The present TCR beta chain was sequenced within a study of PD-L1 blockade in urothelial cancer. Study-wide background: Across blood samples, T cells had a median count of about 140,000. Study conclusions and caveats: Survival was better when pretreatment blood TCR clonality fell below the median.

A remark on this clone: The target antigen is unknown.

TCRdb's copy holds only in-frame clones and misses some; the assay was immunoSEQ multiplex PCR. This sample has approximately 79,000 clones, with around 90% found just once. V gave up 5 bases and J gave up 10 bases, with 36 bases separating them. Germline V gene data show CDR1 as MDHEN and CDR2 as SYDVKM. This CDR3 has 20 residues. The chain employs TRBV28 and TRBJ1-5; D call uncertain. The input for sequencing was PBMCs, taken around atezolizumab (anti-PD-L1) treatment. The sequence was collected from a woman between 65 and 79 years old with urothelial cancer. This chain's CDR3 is CASSIPRRTAAGSLETPQHF. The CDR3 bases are TGTGCCAGCAGTATTCCGCGGAGGACGGCGGCGGGGTCTCTCGAGACCCCCCAGCATTTT.